These 19 T cell receptor beta chains came from one sample sequenced in a study of graft-versus-host responses after intestinal transplantation. Sequenced by immunoSEQ multiplex PCR; TCRdb stores in-frame clones only, minus some. The sample records about 97,000 clones, approximately 92% being singletons. The specimen was PBMCs, collected 450 to 480 days after intestinal transplant. These receptors were obtained from a human patient who received an intestinal transplant, so some T cells may come from the graft donor.

V and J are TRBV18 and TRBJ1-6; 7 positions match TRBD1. The CDR3 consists of 16 residues. The germline V gene encodes CDR1 KGHSH and CDR2 LQKENI. V shed 5 bases, J shed 5 bases, and the junction held 9 bases outside the gene matches. The CDR3 loop reads CASSDNRGQDNSPLHF. As DNA, the CDR3 is TGTGCCAGCTCAGATAACAGGGGCCAGGATAATTCACCCCTCCACTTT.

This chain links TRBV10-2 with TRBJ1-5; 7 nucleotides align to TRBD1. CDR3 size: 15 residues. Looked up from germline, CDR1 is WSHSY and CDR2 is SAAADI. Unmatched junction bases numbered 9, after V lost 5 bases and J lost 5 bases. The CDR3 nucleotides read TGCGCCAGCAGTTCCGAGGGGGCTTGGGATCAGCCCCAGCATTTT. Its translation is CASSSEGAWDQPQHF.

CDR3 region: CASSLDPGRPQHF. The CDR3, as DNA: TGTGCCAGCAGCTTAGATCCAGGGCGGCCCCAGCATTTT. The chain has TRBV7-2 and TRBJ1-5, with D possibly matching TRBD1 (5 bases). The CDR3 consists of 13 residues. Germline CDR1 SGHTA, CDR2 FQGNSA. V was trimmed by 1 base and J by 9 bases, leaving 10 bases between them.

J is TRBJ1-2 and V is TRBV25-1; possibly TRBD1 for D (5 bases). Germline V lookup: CDR1 MGHDK, CDR2 SYGVNS. Between the trimmed V and J ends, which lost 3 bases and 4 bases, there was a span of 15 bases. CDR3 length: 15 residues. The CDR3 region is CASSDVGGNSYGYTF. Here the CDR3 DNA reads TGTGCCAGCAGTGATGTTGGGGGAAATAGCTATGGCTACACCTTC.

Here the CDR3 DNA reads TGTGCCAGCAGTGATAGCGCCCTGAACACTGAAGCTTTCTTT. As protein: CASSDSALNTEAFF. This chain links TRBV2 with TRBJ1-1, with D uncertain. Trimming pared 3 bases from V and 0 bases from J, leaving 8 bases between. Germline CDR1 SNHLY, CDR2 FYNNEI. The CDR3 runs 14 residues.

The genes are TRBV6-1 and TRBJ1-2, with D possibly being TRBD1 (6 bases). Trimming removed 3 bases from V and 0 bases from J, with 11 bases in between. This CDR3 region has 15 residues. Germline V gives CDR1 MNHNS, CDR2 SASEGT. In DNA, the CDR3 is TGTGCCAGCAGTGAGGGGGACAAGGCTAACTATGGCTACACCTTC. Translated: CASSEGDKANYGYTF.

V and J are TRBV5-1 and TRBJ2-3; a weak D match, TRBD1 (6 bases). Trimming left V 4 bases short and J 4 bases short, with 13 bases between. The CDR3 is 14 residues long. The germline gives CDR1 SGHRS, CDR2 YFSETQ. This CDR3 reads CASSRRTDSDTQYF. The CDR3 DNA sequence: TGCGCCAGCAGCAGGCGGACAGATTCAGATACGCAGTATTTT.

Turning to this clone: This sample includes further DNA sequences coding for the same CDR3. The rearrangement links TRBV10-3 to TRBJ1-5; possibly TRBD1 for D (6 bases). Germline V CDR1 and CDR2: ENHRY, SYGVKD. The CDR3 has 13 amino acids. V was pared by 3 bases and J by 4 bases, with 7 bases between. The CDR3 DNA is TGTGCCATCAGTGAAGGGGGAAATCAGCCCCAGCATTTT. This codes for CAISEGGNQPQHF.

The J gene is TRBJ2-2, the V gene TRBV4-2; D possibly matches TRBD1 or TRBD2 (5 bases each). Trimming removed 0 bases from V and 6 bases from J, with 8 bases in between. The length of the CDR3 is 14 residues. The germline V gene encodes CDR1 LGHNA and CDR2 YNFKEQ. CDR3 loop: CASSQDGAAGELFF. CDR3 nucleotides: TGTGCCAGCAGCCAAGACGGGGCGGCCGGGGAGCTGTTTTTT.

The V and J genes are TRBV18 and TRBJ2-3; D uncertain. Germline V gives CDR1 KGHSH, CDR2 LQKENI. The CDR3 totals 14 residues. Trimming left V 0 bases short and J 0 bases short, with 4 bases between. In nucleotides, the CDR3 is TGTGCCAGCTCACCACCGGAAAGCACAGATACGCAGTATTTT. Translating gives CASSPPESTDTQYF.

V and J are TRBV5-6 and TRBJ1-4, with 9 bases lining up with TRBD1. This CDR3 has 16 amino acids. Germline trimming cut 4 bases from V and 6 bases from J; bases unmatched to any gene: 10. The germline V gene has CDR1 SGHDT and CDR2 YYEEEE. CDR3 DNA: TGTGCCAGCAGCCTCTTCGCAGGGACAGGGTATGAAAAACTGTTTTTT. This sequence encodes CASSLFAGTGYEKLFF.

V and J are TRBV6-6 and TRBJ1-5; D is uncertain. CDR1 MNHNY and CDR2 SVGAGI come from the germline V gene (reference sequence). The CDR3 is 12 amino acids. The V end lost 6 bases, the J end lost 6 bases, and 9 bases lay between the germline ends. Written as DNA, the CDR3 is TGTGCCAGCAGCCCGCCAGGTCAGCCCCAGCATTTT. It yields the protein CASSPPGQPQHF.

This chain uses TRBV10-3 with TRBJ1-1; D not resolved. The CDR3 totals 14 residues. The germline V gene has CDR1 ENHRY and CDR2 SYGVKD. The V and J ends lost 10 bases and 4 bases respectively, with 19 bases between them. The CDR3 reads CATGGEGSITEAFF. DNA of the CDR3: TGTGCCACCGGCGGTGAGGGATCTATCACTGAAGCTTTCTTT.

The chain is built from TRBV6-5 and TRBJ1-2, with 10 bases that match TRBD1. Germline CDR1 and CDR2: MNHEY and SVGAGI. With V trimmed by 4 bases and J by 4 bases, 6 bases remained unmatched. The CDR3 runs to 15 residues. The CDR3 region has the DNA TGTGCCAGCAGTTCCCCCAGGACAGGGGGCTATGGCTACACCTTC. Residues: CASSSPRTGGYGYTF.

This clone was counted once. This chain uses TRBV19 with TRBJ2-1; unclear D gene. Trimming took 0 bases from V and 2 from J, leaving 11 bases between them. Germline-derived CDR1 and CDR2 are LNHDA and SQIVND (reference sequence). This CDR3 is built from 16 residues. The CDR3 sequence: CASSIDLYRAYNEQFF. CDR3 nucleotide sequence: TGTGCCAGTAGTATAGATCTGTACAGAGCCTACAATGAGCAGTTCTTC.

The J gene is TRBJ2-5, the V gene TRBV13; D is possibly TRBD1 (6 bases). In germline, CDR1 is PRHDT, CDR2 FYEKMQ (reference sequence). The CDR3 runs 12 residues. V gave up 1 base and J gave up 9 bases, with 9 bases separating them. The CDR3 DNA is TGTGCCAGCAGCTTAGACAGGGTGGCCCAGTACTTC. Translated, it gives CASSLDRVAQYF.

The table lists this clone with a count of one. The chain joins TRBV20-1 to TRBJ1-2; D might be TRBD1 (5 bases). Germline V gives CDR1 DFQATT, CDR2 SNEGSKA (reference sequence). With 6 bases removed from V and 5 bases from J, the gap between germline ends came to 10 bases. The CDR3 is 11 residues long. CDR3 in DNA: TGCAGTGCAGTCGGGGGGTATGGCTACACCTTC. It yields the protein CSAVGGYGYTF.

The chain uses TRBV29-1 and TRBJ1-2; D not resolved. V was shortened by 0 bases and J by 1 base, with 6 bases between the two germline ends. Germline CDR1 SQVTM, CDR2 ANQGSEA. The CDR3 is 13 residues long. CDR3 sequence reads: CSVEEGFNYGYTF. Here the CDR3 DNA reads TGCAGCGTTGAAGAGGGGTTTAACTATGGCTACACCTTC.

J is TRBJ2-1 and V is TRBV6-5; D may correspond to TRBD1 or TRBD2 (5 bases each). CDR3 length: 15 amino acids. Germline assignment: CDR1 MNHEY and CDR2 SVGAGI. Trimming pared 0 bases from V and 7 bases from J, leaving 13 bases between. The CDR3 spells CASSYSGTRWNEQFF. CDR3 sequence (DNA): TGTGCCAGCAGTTACTCCGGGACCCGCTGGAATGAGCAGTTCTTC.